These 23 T cell receptor beta chains originate from one sample sequenced in a study of T cell responses to AZD1222 COVID-19 vaccine. Repertoires were generated with immunoSEQ multiplex PCR, while TCRdb's copy carries only in-frame clones and drops some. The repertoire holds 150,000 or so clones, with 89% as singletons. This specimen was peripheral blood, taken on day 0 of AZD1222 vaccination. The receptors shown here come from an adult in good health.

This clone appeared once. The J gene is TRBJ1-1, the V gene TRBV30; 10 bases fit TRBD1. The V and J ends lost 5 bases and 4 bases, in that order; junction bases with no gene match: 1. Germline-derived CDR1 and CDR2 are GTSNPN and SVGIG (reference sequence). This CDR3 is built from 12 residues. This CDR3 is CAWGTGATEAFF. As DNA, the CDR3 is TGTGCCTGGGGGACAGGGGCCACTGAAGCTTTCTTT. Combining the CDR3 with reference TRBV30 and TRBJ1-1 gives the whole variable domain SQTIHQWPATLVQPVGSPLSLECTVEGTSNPNLYWYRQAAGRGLQLLFYSVGIGQISSEVPQNLSASRPQDRQFILSSKKLLLSDSGFYLCAWGTGATEAFFGQGTRLTVV.

The chain has TRBV28 and TRBJ2-1, with 8 bases that match TRBD1. V shed 3 bases and J 5 bases; nucleotides not matched to a gene: 9. CDR3 size: 16 residues. The V gene's germline CDR1 is MDHEN and CDR2 SYDVKM. CDR3 sequence: CASSFPPGGPDNEQFF. DNA for the CDR3: TGTGCCAGCAGTTTTCCTCCAGGGGGCCCTGACAATGAGCAGTTCTTC.

The CDR3: CASSLPGTGGDEQYF. CDR3 coding DNA: TGTGCCAGCAGTCTCCCCGGGACAGGGGGGGACGAGCAGTACTTC. This rearrangement joins TRBV28 to TRBJ2-7; 11 nucleotides agree with TRBD1. From germline, CDR1 is MDHEN and CDR2 SYDVKM. The CDR3 is 15 amino acids. J lost 5 bases, V lost 5 bases, and 8 bases had no gene match. The variable domain in full, completed from reference TRBV28 and TRBJ2-7, reads DVKVTQSSRYLVKRTGEKVFLECVQDMDHENMFWYRQDPGLGLRLIYFSYDVKMKEKGDIPEGYSVSREKKERFSLILESASTNQTSMYLCASSLPGTGGDEQYFGPGTRLTVT.

This clone was counted a single time. The same CDR3 arises from other DNA sequences in this sample as well. The chain couples TRBV28 to TRBJ2-3, with D unresolved. The CDR3 has 11 residues. Trimming removed 5 bases at V and 3 bases at J, with 3 bases between. The germline V gene encodes CDR1 MDHEN and CDR2 SYDVKM. CDR3 amino acids: CASSLTDTQYF. Written as DNA, the CDR3 is TGTGCCAGCAGTCTTACAGATACGCAGTATTTT.

This clone was counted only a few times. This chain uses TRBV4-3 with TRBJ2-3, with D perhaps assigned TRBD1 or TRBD2 (5 bases each). In germline, CDR1 is LGHNA, CDR2 YSLEER. The CDR3 consists of 16 residues. V lost 4 bases to trimming and J lost 7 bases, with 21 bases between them. The CDR3 nucleotides are TGCGCCAGCAGCCGGGGGTTAGCCGCAACACAGAATACGCAGTATTTT. Its translation: CASSRGLAATQNTQYF.

The chain joins TRBV5-4 to TRBJ2-2, with a possible D match to TRBD2 (5 bases). Germline-derived CDR1 and CDR2 are SGHNT and YYREEE (reference sequence). This CDR3 has 16 residues. The ends were cut back, 0 bases at V and 3 bases at J, with 12 bases in the middle. Written as DNA, the CDR3 is TGTGCCAGCAGCTTGGGGTGGGAGAAGTACACCGGGGAGCTGTTTTTT. This codes for CASSLGWEKYTGELFF.

The chain employs TRBV28 and TRBJ1-4, with 7 bases matching TRBD1. V was pared by 6 bases and J by 3 bases, with 7 bases of the junction left unmatched. This CDR3 is 15 amino acids long. The germline gives CDR1 MDHEN, CDR2 SYDVKM. CDR3 nucleotides: TGTGCCAGCAGCTCTGCCGGGACAGCTAATGAAAAACTGTTTTTT. Translation gives CASSSAGTANEKLFF.

This chain links TRBV30 with TRBJ2-3; TRBD1 aligns across 9 bases. Germline lookup yields CDR1 GTSNPN and CDR2 SVGIG (reference sequence). Trimming took 5 bases from V and 0 from J; bases not matched to a gene: 9. CDR3 size: 16 residues. CDR3 sequence reads: CAWSQGASSSTDTQYF. The CDR3 region has the DNA TGTGCCTGGTCACAGGGGGCCTCCTCTAGCACAGATACGCAGTATTTT.

The CDR3 loop is CASSRDGLSEAFF. DNA of the CDR3: TGTGCCAGTTCCAGGGACGGTCTAAGTGAAGCTTTCTTT. The rearrangement joins TRBV19 to TRBJ1-1; a possible D gene is TRBD1 (5 bases). V lost 8 bases, J lost 7 bases, and 17 bases lay in between. This CDR3 spans 13 amino acids. Looked up from germline, CDR1 is LNHDA and CDR2 is SQIVND (reference sequence).

The genes are TRBV3-1 (or the pseudogene TRBV3-2) and TRBJ2-1; TRBD2 agrees at 10 bases. With V trimmed by 1 base and J by 2 bases, 2 bases remained unmatched. The CDR3 covers 16 residues. Germline assignment: CDR1 LGHDT and CDR2 YNNKEL (reference sequence). CDR3 amino acids: CASSQALAGAYNEQFF. The CDR3 region has the DNA TGTGCCAGCAGCCAAGCCCTAGCGGGGGCCTACAATGAGCAGTTCTTC.

A single count supports this clone. V and J are TRBV27 and TRBJ1-2, with 8 bases fitting TRBD1. V lost 3 bases to trimming and J lost 8 bases; unmatched junction nucleotides: 8. The germline gives CDR1 MNHEY, CDR2 SMNVEV (reference sequence). This CDR3 has 14 amino acids. CDR3 protein: CASSFAGGIFGYTF. In DNA, the CDR3 is TGTGCCAGCAGTTTTGCAGGGGGCATATTCGGCTACACCTTC.

The rearrangement links TRBV28 to TRBJ1-4; 7 nucleotides match TRBD1. From germline, CDR1 is MDHEN and CDR2 SYDVKM. V was pared by 5 bases and J by 5 bases, with 5 bases of the junction left unmatched. CDR3 size: 14 residues. CDR3 protein: CASSHGTENEKLFF. Written as DNA, the CDR3 is TGTGCCAGCAGTCACGGGACAGAAAATGAAAAACTGTTTTTT.

This clone appeared a few times. This CDR3 reads CASSPIDRGPAWGPFF. CDR3 coding DNA: TGTGCCAGCAGCCCGATAGACAGGGGTCCCGCCTGGGGTCCTTTCTTT. The genes are TRBV7-3 and TRBJ1-1; 8 positions agree with TRBD1. The trim removed 5 bases at V and 12 bases at J, leaving 20 bases unmatched. In germline, CDR1 is SGHTA, CDR2 FQGTGA. The length of the CDR3 is 16 residues.

V gene TRBV10-3 combines with J gene TRBJ1-2; 8 bases map to TRBD1. Trimming at V came to 10 bases and at J to 7 bases, leaving 11 bases not matched to a gene. The CDR3 loop spans 13 amino acids. Germline CDR1 and CDR2: ENHRY and SYGVKD. The CDR3 here is CATTPGQEIGYTF. The CDR3 DNA sequence: TGTGCCACCACCCCGGGACAGGAGATTGGCTACACCTTC.

The rearrangement joins TRBV19 to TRBJ2-3; TRBD2 matches 10 bases. Germline CDR1 reads LNHDA; CDR2 reads SQIVND (reference sequence). The CDR3 sequence is 14 residues long. The V gene end was trimmed by 6 bases and the J gene end by 4 bases; junction bases not matched to a gene: 4. The CDR3 protein is CASSASGRADTQYF. CDR3 nucleotides: TGTGCCAGTAGCGCTAGCGGGAGAGCAGATACGCAGTATTTT.

The chain is built from TRBV28 and TRBJ1-2; D call uncertain. This CDR3 is built from 15 residues. V was cut by 6 bases and J by 4 bases, with 18 bases left in between. CDR1 MDHEN and CDR2 SYDVKM come from the germline V gene. The CDR3, as DNA: TGTGCCAGCAGCTCCCCGGGAGGGAGAGGCTATGGCTACACCTTC. It is translated as CASSSPGGRGYGYTF.

The V and J genes are TRBV28 and TRBJ2-3; 12 nucleotides agree with TRBD2. J lost 0 bases, V lost 4 bases, and 5 bases had no gene match. Germline V gives CDR1 MDHEN, CDR2 SYDVKM. This CDR3 has 17 amino acids. The CDR3 nucleotides read TGTGCCAGCAGTTCGTGGACTAGCGGGACTAGCACAGATACGCAGTATTTT. This gives the protein CASSSWTSGTSTDTQYF.

V and J are TRBV4-3 and TRBJ1-3, with D tentatively TRBD1 (5 bases). V was cut by 0 bases and J by 7 bases, with 10 bases left in between. Germline V gives CDR1 LGHNA, CDR2 YSLEER. The CDR3 has 14 amino acids. This chain's CDR3 is CASSQDPGVNTIYF. The CDR3 DNA sequence: TGCGCCAGCAGCCAAGATCCGGGGGTGAACACCATATATTTT.

The CDR3 nucleotides are TGTGCCAGCAGCCCTTGGACTTCACTGACGGAAAACACCATATATTTT. This sequence encodes CASSPWTSLTENTIYF. The chain has TRBV9 and TRBJ1-3; D is uncertain. In germline, CDR1 is SGDLS, CDR2 YYNGEE. This CDR3 is built from 16 residues. The V gene lost 4 bases and the J gene lost 6 bases, with 20 bases spanning the gap.

The chain joins TRBV7-3 to TRBJ1-1; TRBD1 aligns across 7 bases. Unmatched junction bases numbered 3, after V lost 1 base and J lost 4 bases. There are 14 residues in the CDR3. CDR1 and CDR2 (germline): SGHTA, FQGTGA. CDR3 in amino acids: CASSLIGGGTEAFF. The CDR3 DNA sequence: TGTGCCAGCAGCTTAATAGGGGGCGGCACTGAAGCTTTCTTT. The variable domain in full, with the rest retrieved from reference TRBV7-3 and TRBJ1-1, is GAGVSQTPSNKVTEKGKYVELRCDPISGHTALYWYRQSLGQGPEFLIYFQGTGAADDSGLPNDRFFAVRPEGSVSTLKIQRTERGDSAVYLCASSLIGGGTEAFFGQGTRLTVV.

This chain uses TRBV6-6 with TRBJ1-2; D is uncertain. The V gene lost 2 bases and the J gene lost 7 bases, with 17 bases spanning the gap. CDR3 length equals 15 residues. From germline, CDR1 is MNHNY and CDR2 SVGAGI (reference sequence). CDR3 residues: CASSYPWKVELGYTF. The CDR3, as DNA: TGTGCCAGCAGTTACCCCTGGAAGGTTGAGCTTGGCTACACCTTC.

This CDR3 is CASSEALGGQETQYF. The CDR3 nucleotides read TGTGCCAGCAGTGAAGCGCTTGGAGGGCAAGAGACCCAGTACTTC. This chain uses TRBV6-1 with TRBJ2-5, with D perhaps TRBD2 (6 bases). V lost 0 bases and J 2 bases, leaving 10 bases between the germline ends. The CDR3 extends over 15 amino acids. The germline gives CDR1 MNHNS, CDR2 SASEGT.

The J gene is TRBJ1-1, the V gene TRBV25-1, with 7 nucleotides matching TRBD1. The J segment lost 4 bases and the V segment lost 6 bases, leaving 11 bases of the junction unmatched. This CDR3 spans 15 amino acids. CDR1 MGHDK and CDR2 SYGVNS come from the germline V gene. The DNA for the CDR3 is TGTGCCAGCAGCCCGACAGGGCCCCGGGCCACTGAAGCTTTCTTT. Protein product: CASSPTGPRATEAFF.